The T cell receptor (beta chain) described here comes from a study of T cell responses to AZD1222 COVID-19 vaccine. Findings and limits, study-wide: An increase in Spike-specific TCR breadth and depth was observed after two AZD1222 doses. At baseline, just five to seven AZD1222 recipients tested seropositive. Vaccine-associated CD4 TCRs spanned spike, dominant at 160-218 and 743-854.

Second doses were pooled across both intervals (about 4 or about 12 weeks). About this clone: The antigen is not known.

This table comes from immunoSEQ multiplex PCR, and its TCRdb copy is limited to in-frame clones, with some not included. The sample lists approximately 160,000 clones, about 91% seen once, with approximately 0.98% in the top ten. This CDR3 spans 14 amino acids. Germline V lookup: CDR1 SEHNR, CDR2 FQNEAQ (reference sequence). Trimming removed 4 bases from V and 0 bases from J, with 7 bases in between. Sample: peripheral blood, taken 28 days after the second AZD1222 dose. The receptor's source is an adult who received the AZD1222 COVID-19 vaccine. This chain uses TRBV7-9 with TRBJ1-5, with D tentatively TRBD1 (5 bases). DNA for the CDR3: TGTGCCAGCAGCTCGGGACTTAGCAATCAGCCCCAGCATTTT. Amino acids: CASSSGLSNQPQHF.